This is a list of T cell receptor beta chains from one sample in a study of yellow fever vaccine responses in identical twins. TCRdb processed the RT-PCR reads anew with MiXCR; each CDR3 protein has one entry. The sample holds approximately 20,000 distinct CDR3 sequences; under 70% are singletons and the top ten take approximately 2.2%. The source material was T cells from blood (PBMCs), unsorted or a sorted subset (not recorded which), sampled before or after yellow fever vaccination (not recorded which). Source of these receptors: a young woman who received the yellow fever vaccine. CDR3s include the opening cysteine and the closing phenylalanine or tryptophan. A D gene is named only where the DNA matches it firmly. Rows give clone size only sometimes, using once, few, many, or a class for an expanded clone.

J	size	D	V	DNA	CDR3
TRBJ1-5	.	.	TRBV6-7	TGTGCCAGCAGTTACCGCCTGGAGTTCAATCAGCCCCAGCATTTT	CASSYRLEFNQPQHF
TRBJ2-1	.	.	TRBV18	TGTGCCAGCTCAGGGCAAGGTCGGAATGAGCAGTTCTTC	CASSGQGRNEQFF
TRBJ2-1	.	.	TRBV2	TGTGCCAGCATTGGGGGACTCAATGAGCAGTTCTTC	CASIGGLNEQFF
TRBJ1-1	.	.	TRBV29-1	TGCAGCGTTGAAGATACAGGGTTTGGATCGAGCACTGAAGCTTTCTTT	CSVEDTGFGSSTEAFF
TRBJ1-1	.	TRBD1	TRBV11-3	TGTGCCAGCAGCGCCCGTCGACAGGGTAACACTGAAGCTTTCTTT	CASSARRQGNTEAFF
TRBJ1-3	.	.	TRBV18	TGTGCCAGCTCACCGGCCGGATTGAGCCCTGGAAACACCATATATTTT	CASSPAGLSPGNTIYF
TRBJ2-7	once	.	TRBV7-6	TGTGCCAGCAGCCCCGCCGGGCCTACCTACGAGCAGTACTTC	CASSPAGPTYEQYF
TRBJ2-1	.	.	TRBV6-1	TGTGCCAGCAGGACAGCTACTAATGAGCAGTTCTTC	CASRTATNEQFF
TRBJ2-3	.	.	TRBV9	TGTGCCAGCAGCTCTACTAGCAAAAGCACAGATACGCAGTATTTT	CASSSTSKSTDTQYF
TRBJ1-1	.	.	TRBV7-2	TGTGCCAGCAGCTTAAGGATAAACACTGAAGCTTTCTTT	CASSLRINTEAFF
TRBJ2-7	.	.	TRBV7-9	TGTGCCAGCAGCTTCTCTAGCGACGAGCAGTACTTC	CASSFSSDEQYF
TRBJ2-2	.	.	TRBV10-1	TGCGCCAGCAGTGCATCAGTGGATACCGGGGAGCTGTTTTTT	CASSASVDTGELFF
TRBJ1-1	.	.	TRBV29-1	TGCAGCGTTCAAGGGGAGGGTTGGGACACTGAAGCTTTCTTT	CSVQGEGWDTEAFF
TRBJ2-1	.	.	TRBV11-3	TGTGCCAGCAGCTTAGCCCCCTCCTACAATGAGCAGTTCTTC	CASSLAPSYNEQFF
TRBJ1-5	few	.	TRBV10-3	TGTGCCATCAGTGAGTCGGACCGCACGAATCAGCCCCAGCATTTT	CAISESDRTNQPQHF